A selection of T cell receptor beta chains follows, all from one sample in a study of regulatory T cells in long-lasting Graves disease. One entry per CDR3 protein results from TCRdb running MiXCR on the multiplex PCR reads. Among over 500,000 distinct CDR3 sequences, 15% to 20% were seen once, and the ten largest hold under 20%. These same records also appear under a second study, on T cells in Graves' hyperthyroidism and ophthalmopathy.

The source material was peripheral blood mononuclear cells (PBMCs), sampled at new diagnosis, from a patient treated with antithyroid drugs. These receptor sequences come from a woman under 40 with Graves disease. CDR3s include the opening cysteine and the closing phenylalanine or tryptophan. The D gene is left open where the match is weak. Only some rows state a clone size, as once, few, many or a class for expanded clones.

DNA: TGCGCCAGCAGCCTACTAGCGGGAGGGTTATATAATGAGCAGTTCTTC
CDR3: CASSLLAGGLYNEQFF
size: .
D: TRBD2
V: TRBV5-1
J: TRBJ2-1
length: 16

DNA: TGTGCCAGCAGTAATTTTGGACTAGGCCTAACCGAGCAGTACTTC
CDR3: CASSNFGLGLTEQYF
size: few
D: TRBD2
V: TRBV25-1
J: TRBJ2-7
length: 15

DNA: TGTGCTACACGCCCTACAGGGGAGTTCCCCTACGAGCAGTACTTC
CDR3: CATRPTGEFPYEQYF
size: .
D: TRBD1
V: TRBV6-1
J: TRBJ2-7
length: 15

DNA: TGTGCCACCAACGCAAGGGGGGGACAGGGATCCTATGGCTACACCTTC
CDR3: CATNARGGQGSYGYTF
size: once
D: TRBD1
V: TRBV15
J: TRBJ1-2
length: 16

DNA: TGCGCCAGCAGCTCCATCCTTAACACCGGGGAGCTGTTTTTT
CDR3: CASSSILNTGELFF
size: few
D: .
V: TRBV5-1
J: TRBJ2-2
length: 14

DNA: TGTGCCAGCTCACCAGGAGAACTTGCACCCCTCCACTTT
CDR3: CASSPGELAPLHF
size: .
D: .
V: TRBV19
J: TRBJ1-6
length: 13

DNA: TGTGCCACCAGCAGAGAGGAGACAGGGGGAGAGACCCAGTACTTC
CDR3: CATSREETGGETQYF
size: .
D: TRBD1
V: TRBV15
J: TRBJ2-5
length: 15

DNA: TGTGCCAGCAGCCCTAGATCCTCGTCGGAGACCCAGTACTTC
CDR3: CASSPRSSSETQYF
size: few
D: .
V: TRBV3-1
J: TRBJ2-5
length: 14

DNA: TGCAGTGCGAGGACAGGGTCGGGCACTGAAGCTTTCTTT
CDR3: CSARTGSGTEAFF
size: many
D: TRBD1
V: TRBV20-1
J: TRBJ1-1
length: 13

DNA: TGTGCCAGCAGCCGGACTAGCGGAGATACGCAGTATTTT
CDR3: CASSRTSGDTQYF
size: many
D: TRBD2
V: TRBV11-2
J: TRBJ2-3
length: 13

DNA: TGCAGCGTTAACGAGGGGGGGGCCTACGAGCAGTACTTC
CDR3: CSVNEGGAYEQYF
size: few
D: .
V: TRBV29-1
J: TRBJ2-7
length: 13

DNA: TGTGCCACCAGTGATTTGCCACAGCGGGATCGGGACAATGAGCAGTTCTTC
CDR3: CATSDLPQRDRDNEQFF
size: many
D: TRBD2
V: TRBV24-1
J: TRBJ2-1
length: 17

DNA: TGTGCCAGCACTCAGTCGACAGATACGCAGTATTTT
CDR3: CASTQSTDTQYF
size: many
D: .
V: TRBV2
J: TRBJ2-3
length: 12

DNA: TGTGCCAGCAGTTTCTTCTATGAGCAGTTCTTC
CDR3: CASSFFYEQFF
size: many
D: .
V: TRBV28
J: TRBJ2-1
length: 11

DNA: TGTGCCAGCAGCTTCAGTCTCCCCAGAGTCACAGATACGCAGTATTTT
CDR3: CASSFSLPRVTDTQYF
size: few
D: .
V: TRBV7-6
J: TRBJ2-3
length: 16

DNA: TGCGCCAGCACCCGAAGCACAGGGGGCGAGGAATCCTATCCCCAGTACTTC
CDR3: CASTRSTGGEESYPQYF
size: .
D: TRBD1
V: TRBV5-1
J: TRBJ2-5
length: 17

DNA: TGCAGTGCTCCCTCGCCATTAGCGGGAGGCCTCCCCTACGAGCAGTACTTC
CDR3: CSAPSPLAGGLPYEQYF
size: few
D: TRBD2
V: TRBV20-1
J: TRBJ2-7
length: 17

DNA: TGTGCCAGCAGCTTACGCGGACAAGGCCTCCTAGGGGATACGCAGTATTTT
CDR3: CASSLRGQGLLGDTQYF
size: few
D: .
V: TRBV7-3
J: TRBJ2-3
length: 17

DNA: TGCAGTGCTAGAGGGGTCATCCCCTACGAGCAGTACTTC
CDR3: CSARGVIPYEQYF
size: few
D: .
V: TRBV20-1
J: TRBJ2-7
length: 13

DNA: TGTGCCAGCAGCCCACAGACGGAGACCCAGTACTTC
CDR3: CASSPQTETQYF
size: many
D: .
V: TRBV11-2
J: TRBJ2-5
length: 12

DNA: TGTGCCACCAGTGATTTTAATGGACAGGGAAACTATGGCTACACCTTC
CDR3: CATSDFNGQGNYGYTF
size: few
D: TRBD1
V: TRBV24-1
J: TRBJ1-2
length: 16

DNA: TGTGCCAGCAGCAAGGGGGATAGACAGAATCAGCCCCAGCATTTT
CDR3: CASSKGDRQNQPQHF
size: many
D: .
V: TRBV6-1
J: TRBJ1-5
length: 15

DNA: TGTGCCAGCAGCGAGGGCCAGGGCCAAAACATTCAGTACTTC
CDR3: CASSEGQGQNIQYF
size: .
D: .
V: TRBV9
J: TRBJ2-4
length: 14

DNA: TGTGCCAGCTCTCAAGACAGACCAACTAATGAAAAACTGTTTTTT
CDR3: CASSQDRPTNEKLFF
size: many
D: .
V: TRBV18
J: TRBJ1-4
length: 15

DNA: TGTGCCAGCAGCCAGCTGGGGCTCACCTCTGGAAACACCATATATTTT
CDR3: CASSQLGLTSGNTIYF
size: .
D: .
V: TRBV14
J: TRBJ1-3
length: 16

DNA: TGTGCCAGCAGCCCCGGGACTACTCCAGAGGGGGAGCTGTTTTTT
CDR3: CASSPGTTPEGELFF
size: .
D: TRBD2
V: TRBV5-8
J: TRBJ2-2
length: 15

DNA: TGCAGTGCTAGAAATTTAGTCTCAGCTACGTACACTGAAGCTTTCTTT
CDR3: CSARNLVSATYTEAFF
size: .
D: .
V: TRBV20-1
J: TRBJ1-1
length: 16

DNA: TGTGCCAGCGAAGGGGTGGCAGATACGCAGTATTTT
CDR3: CASEGVADTQYF
size: many
D: .
V: TRBV28
J: TRBJ2-3
length: 12

DNA: TGTGCCAGTAGTGCTGACAGACCACATTTGAACACTGAAGCTTTCTTT
CDR3: CASSADRPHLNTEAFF
size: few
D: .
V: TRBV19
J: TRBJ1-1
length: 16

DNA: TGTGCCAGCAGCCCGCTACAGGGACGGACTAATGAAAAACTGTTTTTT
CDR3: CASSPLQGRTNEKLFF
size: few
D: .
V: TRBV7-8
J: TRBJ1-4
length: 16

DNA: TGTGCCAGCAGCCCATCTGTGGGAGGCTCCGAGCAGTACTTC
CDR3: CASSPSVGGSEQYF
size: many
D: .
V: TRBV28
J: TRBJ2-7
length: 14

DNA: TGCGCCAGCAGCTTGATGGCAGGGTCGAATGAAAAACTGTTTTTT
CDR3: CASSLMAGSNEKLFF
size: few
D: .
V: TRBV5-1
J: TRBJ1-4
length: 15

DNA: TGTGCCAGTAGCGGCCTCGTCATGAACACTGAAGCTTTCTTT
CDR3: CASSGLVMNTEAFF
size: many
D: .
V: TRBV19
J: TRBJ1-1
length: 14

DNA: TGTGCCAGCACCCAGGTCGGAAACACCATATATTTT
CDR3: CASTQVGNTIYF
size: few
D: .
V: TRBV6-1
J: TRBJ1-3
length: 12

DNA: TGTGCCAGCAGCTTAGGGCGGGAGGGTTTTGAGCAGTTCTTC
CDR3: CASSLGREGFEQFF
size: few
D: TRBD2
V: TRBV11-2
J: TRBJ2-1
length: 14

DNA: TGTGCCGGCAGTTCCTATGGAGGCTGGAACACCGGGGAGCTGTTTTTT
CDR3: CAGSSYGGWNTGELFF
size: .
D: .
V: TRBV6-2/TRBV6-3
J: TRBJ2-2
length: 16

DNA: TGTGCCAGCAGTCGCCTCCCGCTGGTCGAGCAGTACTTC
CDR3: CASSRLPLVEQYF
size: few
D: .
V: TRBV28
J: TRBJ2-7
length: 13

DNA: TGCGCCAGCAGTGAGAGGGCAGGCTATGGCTACACCTTC
CDR3: CASSERAGYGYTF
size: many
D: .
V: TRBV10-1
J: TRBJ1-2
length: 13

DNA: TGTGCCTGGAGTGTAACGGACCCCACCGGATCGTTTAATGAAAAACTGTTTTTT
CDR3: CAWSVTDPTGSFNEKLFF
size: .
D: .
V: TRBV30
J: TRBJ1-4
length: 18

DNA: TGTGCCAGCAGCTCGCCATTGACAGGGGTCGGCTACACCTTC
CDR3: CASSSPLTGVGYTF
size: many
D: TRBD1
V: TRBV11-2
J: TRBJ1-2
length: 14

DNA: TGTGCCAGCAGTCGGACTAGCGGGAGTCGAGCAGATACGCAGTATTTT
CDR3: CASSRTSGSRADTQYF
size: .
D: TRBD2
V: TRBV13
J: TRBJ2-3
length: 16

DNA: TGTGCCAGCAGTCGTCAGGAGGGGACTGAAGCTTTCTTT
CDR3: CASSRQEGTEAFF
size: .
D: .
V: TRBV6-4
J: TRBJ1-1
length: 13

DNA: TGTGCCAGCAGTTCCTCAGGGGGCCTAGGTGAGAATGAAAAACTGTTTTTT
CDR3: CASSSSGGLGENEKLFF
size: .
D: TRBD1
V: TRBV12-3/TRBV12-4
J: TRBJ1-4
length: 17

DNA: TGTGCCAGCAGTTCAGGGACAGGGGGGATCTACAATGAGCAGTTCTTC
CDR3: CASSSGTGGIYNEQFF
size: many
D: TRBD1
V: TRBV6-2/TRBV6-3
J: TRBJ2-1
length: 16

DNA: TGTGCCAGCAGCCGACGGGGGTCATCTGGTAGCCACGAGCAGTACTTC
CDR3: CASSRRGSSGSHEQYF
size: .
D: .
V: TRBV6-1
J: TRBJ2-7
length: 16

DNA: TGTGCCAGCCCGGGACAGAGCTCTGGAAACACCATATATTTT
CDR3: CASPGQSSGNTIYF
size: .
D: TRBD1
V: TRBV6-1
J: TRBJ1-3
length: 14

DNA: TGTGCCACCAGAGCGGGAGGACGATCCACCGGGGAGCTGTTTTTT
CDR3: CATRAGGRSTGELFF
size: many
D: TRBD2
V: TRBV24-1
J: TRBJ2-2
length: 15

DNA: TGTGCCACCAGAGAGGGCCCCCCCGACAATCGCGAGCAGTACTTC
CDR3: CATREGPPDNREQYF
size: many
D: .
V: TRBV28
J: TRBJ2-7
length: 15

DNA: TGTGCCAGCAGTTTATGGGAACAGGCGCCCGGGGAAGCTTTCTTT
CDR3: CASSLWEQAPGEAFF
size: .
D: .
V: TRBV28
J: TRBJ1-1
length: 15

DNA: TGCAGCGTTGCTTTCCTGCAAGATACGCAGTATTTT
CDR3: CSVAFLQDTQYF
size: many
D: .
V: TRBV29-1
J: TRBJ2-3
length: 12

DNA: TGTGCCAGCAGCGCTCAGGGGGTGGGTCTCGAGCAGTACTTC
CDR3: CASSAQGVGLEQYF
size: many
D: TRBD1
V: TRBV7-2
J: TRBJ2-7
length: 14